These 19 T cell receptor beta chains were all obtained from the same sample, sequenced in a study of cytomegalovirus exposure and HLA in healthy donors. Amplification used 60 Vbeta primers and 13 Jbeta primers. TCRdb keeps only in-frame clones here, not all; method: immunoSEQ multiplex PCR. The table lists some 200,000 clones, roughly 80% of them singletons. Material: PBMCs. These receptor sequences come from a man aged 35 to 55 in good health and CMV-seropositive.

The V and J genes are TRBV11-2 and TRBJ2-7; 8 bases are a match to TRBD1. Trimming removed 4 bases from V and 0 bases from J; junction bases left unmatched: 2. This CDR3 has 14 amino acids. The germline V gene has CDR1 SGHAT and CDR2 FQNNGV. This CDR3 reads CASSWGQASYEQYF. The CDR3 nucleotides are TGTGCCAGCAGCTGGGGACAGGCCTCCTACGAGCAGTACTTC.

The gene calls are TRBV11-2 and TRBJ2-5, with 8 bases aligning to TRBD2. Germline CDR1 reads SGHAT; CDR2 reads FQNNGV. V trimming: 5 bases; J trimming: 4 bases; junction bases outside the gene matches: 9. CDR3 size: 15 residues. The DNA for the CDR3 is TGTGCCAGCAGCGGGGGACTAGGGGCCCTAGAGACCCAGTACTTC. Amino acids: CASSGGLGALETQYF.

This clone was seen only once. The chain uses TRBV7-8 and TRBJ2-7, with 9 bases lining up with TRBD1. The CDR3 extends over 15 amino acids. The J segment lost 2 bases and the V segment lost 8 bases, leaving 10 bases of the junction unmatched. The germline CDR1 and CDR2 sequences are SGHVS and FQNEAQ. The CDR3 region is CASGQGWQLTYEQYF. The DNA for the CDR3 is TGTGCCAGCGGACAGGGGTGGCAATTAACCTACGAGCAGTACTTC.

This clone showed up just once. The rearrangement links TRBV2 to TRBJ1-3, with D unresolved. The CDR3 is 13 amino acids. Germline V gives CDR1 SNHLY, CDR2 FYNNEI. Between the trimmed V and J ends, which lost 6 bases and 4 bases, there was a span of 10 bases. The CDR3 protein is CASSQMAGNTIYF. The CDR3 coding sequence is TGTGCCAGCAGCCAGATGGCCGGAAACACCATATATTTT.

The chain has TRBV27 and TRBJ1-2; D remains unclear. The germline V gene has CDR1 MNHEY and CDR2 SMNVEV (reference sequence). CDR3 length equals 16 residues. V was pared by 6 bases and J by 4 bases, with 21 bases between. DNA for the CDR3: TGTGCCAGCAGCCGATCCTCTCGGGGTGTGGGCTATGGCTACACCTTC. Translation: CASSRSSRGVGYGYTF.

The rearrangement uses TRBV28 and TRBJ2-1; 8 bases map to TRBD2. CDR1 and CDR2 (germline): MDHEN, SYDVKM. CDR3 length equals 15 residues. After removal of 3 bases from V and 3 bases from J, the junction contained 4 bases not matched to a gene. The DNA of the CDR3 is TGTGCCAGCAGTTTGTGGGCGGGGGGCTACAATGAGCAGTTCTTC. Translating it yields CASSLWAGGYNEQFF.

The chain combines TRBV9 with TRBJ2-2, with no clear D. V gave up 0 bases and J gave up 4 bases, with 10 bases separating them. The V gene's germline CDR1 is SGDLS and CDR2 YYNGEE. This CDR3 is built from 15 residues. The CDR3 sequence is CASSVAWSTTGELFF. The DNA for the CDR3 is TGTGCCAGCAGCGTAGCTTGGTCTACCACCGGGGAGCTGTTTTTT.

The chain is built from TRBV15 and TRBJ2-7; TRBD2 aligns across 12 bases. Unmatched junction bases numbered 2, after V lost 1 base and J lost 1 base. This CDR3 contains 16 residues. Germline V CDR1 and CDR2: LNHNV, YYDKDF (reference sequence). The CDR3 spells CATSRGLAGGSYEQYF. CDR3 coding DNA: TGTGCCACCAGCAGAGGGCTAGCGGGGGGGTCCTACGAGCAGTACTTC.

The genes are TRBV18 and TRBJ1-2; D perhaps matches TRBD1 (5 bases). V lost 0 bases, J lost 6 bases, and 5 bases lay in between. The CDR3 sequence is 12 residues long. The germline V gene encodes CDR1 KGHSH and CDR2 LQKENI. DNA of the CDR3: TGTGCCAGCTCACCACCGACAGATGGCTACACCTTC. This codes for CASSPPTDGYTF.

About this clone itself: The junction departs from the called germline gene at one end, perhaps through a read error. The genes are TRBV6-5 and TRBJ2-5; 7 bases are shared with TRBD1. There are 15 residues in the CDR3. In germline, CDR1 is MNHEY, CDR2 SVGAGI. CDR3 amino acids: CASSYSSQGQGTQYF. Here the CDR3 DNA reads TGTGCCAGCAGTTACTCGTCACAGGGGCAAGGGACCCAGTACTTC.

The CDR3 sequence: CAAGGDSPLHF. As DNA, the CDR3 is TGCGCCGCGGGGGGCGATTCACCCCTCCACTTT. V gene TRBV23-1 combines with J gene TRBJ1-6, with TRBD1 as a possible D gene (6 bases). TRBV23-1 is an ORF for which the function is uncertain. The CDR3 sequence is 11 residues long. Trimming took 11 bases from V and 8 from J, leaving 10 bases between them.

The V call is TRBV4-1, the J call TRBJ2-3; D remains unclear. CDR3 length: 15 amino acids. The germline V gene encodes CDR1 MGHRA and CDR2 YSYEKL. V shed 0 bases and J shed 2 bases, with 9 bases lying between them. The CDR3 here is CASSQETVPTDTQYF. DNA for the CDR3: TGCGCCAGCAGCCAAGAAACAGTACCCACAGATACGCAGTATTTT.

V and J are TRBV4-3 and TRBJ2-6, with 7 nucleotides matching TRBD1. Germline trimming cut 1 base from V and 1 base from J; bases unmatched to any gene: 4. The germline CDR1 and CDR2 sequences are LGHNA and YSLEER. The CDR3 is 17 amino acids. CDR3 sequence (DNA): TGCGCCAGCAGCCAAGGGACAGGATTGTCTGGGGCCAACGTCCTGACTTTC. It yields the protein CASSQGTGLSGANVLTF.

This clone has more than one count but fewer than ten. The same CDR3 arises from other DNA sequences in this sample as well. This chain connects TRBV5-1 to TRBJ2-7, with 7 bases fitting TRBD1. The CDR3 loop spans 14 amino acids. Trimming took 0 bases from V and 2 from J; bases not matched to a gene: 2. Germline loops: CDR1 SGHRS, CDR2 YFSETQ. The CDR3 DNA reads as TGCGCCAGCAGCTTGGGACAGGGTCCCTACGAGCAGTACTTC. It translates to CASSLGQGPYEQYF.

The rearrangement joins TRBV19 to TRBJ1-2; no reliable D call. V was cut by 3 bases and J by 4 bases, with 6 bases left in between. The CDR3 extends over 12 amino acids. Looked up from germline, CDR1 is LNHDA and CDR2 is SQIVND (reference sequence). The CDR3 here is CASSIQSYGYTF. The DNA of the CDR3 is TGTGCCAGTAGTATCCAGTCCTATGGCTACACCTTC. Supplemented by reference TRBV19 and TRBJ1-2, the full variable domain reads DGGITQSPKYLFRKEGQNVTLSCEQNLNHDAMYWYRQDPGQGLRLIYYSQIVNDFQKGDIAEGYSVSREKKESFPLTVTSAQKNPTAFYLCASSIQSYGYTFGSGTRLTVV.

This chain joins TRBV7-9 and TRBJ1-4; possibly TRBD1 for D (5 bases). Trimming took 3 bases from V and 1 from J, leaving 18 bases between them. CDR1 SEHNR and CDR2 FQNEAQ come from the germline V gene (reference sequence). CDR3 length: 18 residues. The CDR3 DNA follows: TGTGCCAGCAGCTTTTATGGCTTGGGGCGCGGAACTAATGAAAAACTGTTTTTT. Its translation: CASSFYGLGRGTNEKLFF.

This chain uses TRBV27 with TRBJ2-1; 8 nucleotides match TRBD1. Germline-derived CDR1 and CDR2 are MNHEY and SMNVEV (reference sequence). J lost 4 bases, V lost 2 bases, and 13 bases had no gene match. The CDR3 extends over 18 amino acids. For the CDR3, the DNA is TGTGCCAGCAGTTTAGGGGGGACAGGTCTCGGGGCTTACAATGAGCAGTTCTTC. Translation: CASSLGGTGLGAYNEQFF.

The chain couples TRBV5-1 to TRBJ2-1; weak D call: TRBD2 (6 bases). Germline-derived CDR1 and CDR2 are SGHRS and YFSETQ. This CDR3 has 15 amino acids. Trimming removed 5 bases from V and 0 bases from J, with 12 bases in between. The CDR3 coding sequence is TGCGCCAGCAGTAGCGGCTCAAGCTCCTACAATGAGCAGTTCTTC. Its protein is CASSSGSSSYNEQFF.

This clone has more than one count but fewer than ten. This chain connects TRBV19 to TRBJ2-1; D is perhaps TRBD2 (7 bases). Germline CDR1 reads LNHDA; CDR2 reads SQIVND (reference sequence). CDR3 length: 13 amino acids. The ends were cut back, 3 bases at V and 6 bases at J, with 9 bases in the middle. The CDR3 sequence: CASSMGGGNEQFF. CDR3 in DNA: TGTGCCAGTAGTATGGGAGGGGGCAATGAGCAGTTCTTC.